This T cell receptor beta chain appears in the sequencing data of a study of T cell responses to AZD1222 COVID-19 vaccine. Overall study: Pooled in the analysis were second doses at about 4 or about 12 weeks.

The protocol was immunoSEQ multiplex PCR, while the TCRdb copy is restricted to in-frame clones and leaves out a portion. The table has around 70,000 clones, 75% to 90% seen once. Trimming stripped 8 bases from V and 1 base from J, with 11 bases between. The germline V gene has CDR1 SGHVS and CDR2 FNYEAQ. This CDR3 is built from 13 residues. The receptor was derived from an adult in good health. The rearrangement joins TRBV7-6 to TRBJ2-5; D is perhaps TRBD2 (5 bases). Sample: peripheral blood, taken on day 0 of AZD1222 vaccination. The CDR3: CASRYGVQETQYF. As DNA, the CDR3 is TGTGCCAGCCGATACGGGGTCCAAGAGACCCAGTACTTC.